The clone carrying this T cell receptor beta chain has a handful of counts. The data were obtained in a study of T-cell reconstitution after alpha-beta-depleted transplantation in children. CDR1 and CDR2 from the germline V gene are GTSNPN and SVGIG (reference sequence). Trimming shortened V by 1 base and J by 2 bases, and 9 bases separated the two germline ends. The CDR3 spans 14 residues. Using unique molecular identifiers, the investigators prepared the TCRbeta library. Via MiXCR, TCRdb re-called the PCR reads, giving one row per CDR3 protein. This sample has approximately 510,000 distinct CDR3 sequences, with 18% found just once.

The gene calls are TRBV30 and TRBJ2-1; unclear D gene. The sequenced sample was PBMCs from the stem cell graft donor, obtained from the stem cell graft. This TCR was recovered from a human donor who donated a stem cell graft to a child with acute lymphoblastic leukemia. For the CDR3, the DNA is TGTGCCTGGAGTGCAGGTGTTCCCTACAATGAGCAGTTCTTC. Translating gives CAWSAGVPYNEQFF.